The 24 T cell receptor beta chains given below trace back to one sample, sequenced in a study of cytomegalovirus exposure and HLA in healthy donors. Some clones are missing from TCRdb's copy, which holds only in-frame ones; the method was immunoSEQ multiplex PCR. The sample holds about 73,000 clones, roughly 90% seen once. The sequencing input was PBMCs. All receptors come from a woman between 18 and 29 years old in good health and CMV-seropositive.

This chain joins TRBV9 and TRBJ2-1; 11 bases fit TRBD2. Germline V CDR1 and CDR2: SGDLS, YYNGEE. Trimming removed 1 base from V and 3 bases from J; junction bases left unmatched: 0. This CDR3 has 15 residues. The DNA of the CDR3 is TGTGCCAGCAGCGTACTAGCGGGAGGCTACAATGAGCAGTTCTTC. Translating gives CASSVLAGGYNEQFF.

The V call is TRBV10-1, the J call TRBJ2-7; tentatively, D is TRBD1 (6 bases). The CDR3 length is 13 residues. Germline values: CDR1 WNHNN, CDR2 SYGVQD (reference sequence). V was trimmed by 3 bases and J by 1 base, leaving 7 bases between them. CDR3 sequence (DNA): TGCGCCAGCAGTGAAGGGGGATCCTACGAGCAGTACTTC. As protein: CASSEGGSYEQYF.

This chain links TRBV7-2 with TRBJ1-5; tentatively, D is TRBD1 (5 bases). Germline V gives CDR1 SGHTA, CDR2 FQGNSA. This CDR3 region has 16 residues. V was shortened by 5 bases and J by 0 bases, with 14 bases between the two germline ends. The chain's CDR3 is CASSPMGPYSNQPQHF. CDR3 bases: TGTGCCAGCAGCCCCATGGGGCCTTATAGCAATCAGCCCCAGCATTTT.

The chain carries TRBV30 and TRBJ2-3; 14 bases map to TRBD2. This CDR3 spans 18 amino acids. Germline V lookup: CDR1 GTSNPN, CDR2 SVGIG (reference sequence). V gave up 1 base and J gave up 5 bases; unmatched junction bases: 11. The DNA for the CDR3 is TGTGCCTGGAGTGGCACCCCCGGGACTAGCGGGGGATTAGATACGCAGTATTTT. The encoded protein is CAWSGTPGTSGGLDTQYF.

The chain is built from TRBV4-1 and TRBJ2-5; TRBD1 matches 12 bases. The CDR3 covers 19 residues. V trimming: 4 bases; J trimming: 4 bases; junction bases outside the gene matches: 16. From germline, CDR1 is MGHRA and CDR2 YSYEKL. In nucleotides, the CDR3 is TGCGCCAGCAGCCTTGGGCCGGGACAGGGGGCGGTCATCTCAGAGACCCAGTACTTC. This encodes CASSLGPGQGAVISETQYF.

The gene calls are TRBV28 and TRBJ2-2, with D possibly TRBD2 on 7 matching bases. Germline V lookup: CDR1 MDHEN, CDR2 SYDVKM. The V gene lost 6 bases and the J gene lost 4 bases, with 18 bases spanning the gap. The CDR3 totals 16 residues. The DNA of the CDR3 is TGTGCCAGCAGCCTGAGGGGGGGCGCCGGCACCGGGGAGCTGTTTTTT. Translating gives CASSLRGGAGTGELFF.

The chain combines TRBV4-1 with TRBJ2-2, with TRBD1 as a possible D gene (5 bases). V lost 5 bases and J lost 4, with 11 bases in between. The CDR3 runs 14 residues. Germline-derived CDR1 and CDR2 are MGHRA and YSYEKL. The CDR3 protein is CASSFRQITGELFF. The CDR3 coding sequence is TGCGCCAGCAGCTTTAGACAGATCACCGGGGAGCTGTTTTTT.

The genes are TRBV9 and TRBJ2-5; possibly TRBD2 for D (7 bases). The CDR3 runs to 13 residues. V was cut by 4 bases and J by 4 bases, with 11 bases left in between. Germline CDR1 and CDR2: SGDLS and YYNGEE. CDR3 sequence: CASSPGGRETQYF. The CDR3, as DNA: TGTGCCAGCAGCCCCGGGGGGCGAGAGACCCAGTACTTC.

This chain links TRBV7-6 with TRBJ2-7; the D gene is possibly TRBD1 (5 bases). Trimming took off 1 base at V and 6 bases at J, with 7 bases between the two ends. The germline CDR1 and CDR2 sequences are SGHVS and FNYEAQ. This CDR3 is 12 amino acids long. The CDR3, as DNA: TGTGCCAGCAGCTTAGTCAGGGCCGAGCAGTACTTC. It codes for CASSLVRAEQYF. The full variable domain, completed using reference TRBV7-6 and TRBJ2-7, is GAGVSQSPRYKVTKRGQDVALRCDPISGHVSLYWYRQALGQGPEFLTYFNYEAQQDKSGLPNDRFSAERPEGSISTLTIQRTEQRDSAMYRCASSLVRAEQYFGPGTRLTVT.

The rearrangement links TRBV29-1 to TRBJ2-3; D might be TRBD1 (5 bases). Trimming took 1 base from V and 5 from J, leaving 10 bases between them. Germline V gene sequence: CDR1 SQVTM, CDR2 ANQGSEA. The CDR3 totals 13 residues. The DNA of the CDR3 is TGCAGCGTTGAAGCCGCAGGGCAAGATACGCAGTATTTT. This sequence encodes CSVEAAGQDTQYF.

The chain employs TRBV7-9 and TRBJ1-1, with D perhaps TRBD1 (5 bases). V was trimmed by 5 bases and J by 5 bases, leaving 6 bases between them. Germline loops: CDR1 SEHNR, CDR2 FQNEAQ (reference sequence). The CDR3 spans 11 residues. In DNA form, the CDR3 reads TGTGCCAGCAGCAGGGGAACTGAAGCTTTCTTT. Amino acids: CASSRGTEAFF.

Here the CDR3 reads CASSLEASGRRRNEQFF. The CDR3 DNA is TGTGCCAGCAGCTTGGAGGCTAGCGGGAGGCGACGCAATGAGCAGTTCTTC. The chain links TRBV5-4 to TRBJ2-1, with TRBD2 matching over 11 bases. J lost 6 bases, V lost 0 bases, and 8 bases had no gene match. Germline loops: CDR1 SGHNT, CDR2 YYREEE (reference sequence). The CDR3 has 17 amino acids.

The chain couples TRBV4-2 to TRBJ2-1, with 11 bases that match TRBD2. The CDR3 is made up of 15 amino acids. The V and J ends lost 4 bases and 6 bases, in that order; junction bases with no gene match: 5. Germline assignment: CDR1 LGHNA and CDR2 YNFKEQ. The CDR3 protein is CASSPGLAGFNEQFF. In DNA, the CDR3 is TGTGCCAGCAGCCCTGGACTAGCGGGCTTCAATGAGCAGTTCTTC.

V and J are TRBV7-8 and TRBJ2-2; tentatively, D is TRBD1 (5 bases). CDR1 is SGHVS and CDR2 is FQNEAQ in the germline V gene. V was clipped by 1 base and J by 2 bases, with 11 bases between them. CDR3 length: 16 residues. The CDR3 nucleotides read TGTGCCAGCAGCTTAGACAGGCCAGCCAACACCGGGGAGCTGTTTTTT. It specifies CASSLDRPANTGELFF.

The chain employs TRBV28 and TRBJ2-5, with D possibly being TRBD1 (7 bases). Germline V gives CDR1 MDHEN, CDR2 SYDVKM. The CDR3 length is 20 residues. Trimming took 5 bases from V and 2 from J, leaving 30 bases between them. CDR3 region: CASSQGGTASALPFQETQYF. CDR3 in DNA: TGTGCCAGCAGTCAAGGGGGGACAGCTTCTGCGCTACCCTTTCAAGAGACCCAGTACTTC.

The chain links TRBV4-1 to TRBJ1-1, with D hard to call. Trimming pared 3 bases from V and 0 bases from J, leaving 5 bases between. The CDR3 has 13 amino acids. Germline assignment: CDR1 MGHRA and CDR2 YSYEKL. The CDR3 bases are TGCGCCAGCAGCCACGCGATGAACACTGAAGCTTTCTTT. Translation gives CASSHAMNTEAFF.

The V call is TRBV27, the J call TRBJ2-1, with 8 bases matching TRBD2. This CDR3 has 15 amino acids. Germline V gene sequence: CDR1 MNHEY, CDR2 SMNVEV (reference sequence). Germline trimming cut 5 bases from V and 6 bases from J; bases unmatched to any gene: 9. In DNA, the CDR3 is TGTGCCAGCAGTAAGCGGGAGAGTTGGTTCAATGAGCAGTTCTTC. Translated: CASSKRESWFNEQFF.

This chain connects TRBV13 to TRBJ2-7, with 7 bases fitting TRBD1. J lost 0 bases, V lost 4 bases, and 12 bases had no gene match. The CDR3 is 17 amino acids. CDR1 and CDR2 from the germline V gene are PRHDT and FYEKMQ (reference sequence). CDR3 sequence (DNA): TGTGCCAGCAGCTCTAACTCGGACAGGCAGAGCTCCTACGAGCAGTACTTC. Encoded protein: CASSSNSDRQSSYEQYF.

The sample holds a few counts of this clone. The chain combines TRBV19 with TRBJ2-7, with TRBD2 as a possible D gene (6 bases). V lost 10 bases and J 5 bases, leaving 21 bases between the germline ends. The CDR3 loop spans 14 amino acids. Germline loops: CDR1 LNHDA, CDR2 SQIVND (reference sequence). CDR3 DNA sequence: TGTGCCACCTCCGACCGGGACGGAGGGGACGAGCAGTACTTC. This gives the protein CATSDRDGGDEQYF.

J is TRBJ1-6 and V is TRBV5-1; 7 bases are a match to TRBD1. The CDR3 sequence is 14 residues long. The junction had 8 bases not matched to a gene; V was cut back by 0 bases and J by 14 bases. Germline values: CDR1 SGHRS, CDR2 YFSETQ. The CDR3 bases are TGCGCCAGCAGCTTGGTAGAGGGGGCCAGGTCCCTCCACTTT. Translating it yields CASSLVEGARSLHF.

This chain uses TRBV5-3 with TRBJ1-5, with D unclear. TRBV5-3 is placed among ORFs of uncertain function. This CDR3 is 20 amino acids long. V was cut by 0 bases and J by 5 bases, with 27 bases left in between. CDR3 sequence: CARSLDRTRQIPSDDQPQHF. The CDR3 region has the DNA TGTGCCAGAAGCTTGGATCGCACGCGACAAATCCCTTCTGATGATCAGCCCCAGCATTTT.

The V and J genes are TRBV2 and TRBJ2-7, with a possible D match to TRBD2 (5 bases). Germline V gene data show CDR1 as SNHLY and CDR2 as FYNNEI. V gave up 3 bases and J gave up 1 base, with 13 bases separating them. This CDR3 region has 15 residues. CDR3 DNA: TGTGCCAGCAGTGAGGGCGGGTCGTTATCCTACGAGCAGTACTTC. This gives the protein CASSEGGSLSYEQYF.

Points on this clone: An end of the junction differs from the germline gene, which may be a read error. The sample holds other DNA sequences that translate to the same CDR3. The CDR3 DNA reads as TGTGCCAGCAGCACCGACAGGGCCTACGAACAGTACTTC. It translates to CASSTDRAYEQYF. The chain couples TRBV11-2 to TRBJ2-7; TRBD1 matches at 7 bases. This CDR3 is built from 13 residues. Germline loops: CDR1 SGHAT, CDR2 FQNNGV.

This chain links TRBV19 with TRBJ1-5, with a tentative D call TRBD1 (5 bases). The CDR3 is made up of 14 amino acids. V lost 3 bases to trimming and J lost 6 bases, with 12 bases between them. Germline CDR1 is LNHDA and CDR2 is SQIVND (reference sequence). This CDR3 reads CASSIGGRGQPQHF. The CDR3, as DNA: TGTGCCAGTAGTATCGGCGGTAGGGGTCAGCCCCAGCATTTT. The full variable domain, in which reference TRBV19 and TRBJ1-5 provide the parts outside the CDR3, is DGGITQSPKYLFRKEGQNVTLSCEQNLNHDAMYWYRQDPGQGLRLIYYSQIVNDFQKGDIAEGYSVSREKKESFPLTVTSAQKNPTAFYLCASSIGGRGQPQHFGDGTRLSIL.